The clone carrying this T cell receptor beta chain was picked up one time. The data belong to a study of shared clonotypes between healthy human individuals. Naivety among CD8 cells was defined by CD45RO negativity and positive CCR7 selection, thereby excluding terminally differentiated effector memory CD45RA+ cells. Measured with immunoSEQ multiplex PCR; TCRdb has only the in-frame clones, and not every one. The repertoire holds about 1.9 million clones, with over 85% as singletons. Sample: naive CD8+ T cells from PBMCs. The clonotype originates from a man younger than 30 in good health. Some clones in this sample may be carry-over from other donors' samples.

For the CDR3, the DNA is TGTGCCAGCAGCCCAAGAGACCCGAGCTCCTACAATGAGCAGTTCTTC. It codes for CASSPRDPSSYNEQFF. The chain combines TRBV7-2 with TRBJ2-1; D is unclear. Germline values: CDR1 SGHTA, CDR2 FQGNSA. The CDR3 runs 16 residues. The V end lost 5 bases, the J end lost 0 bases, and 14 bases lay between the germline ends.